This T cell receptor beta chain came from a study of Graves' ophthalmopathy and Graves' hyperthyroidism (dated by TCRdb to 2017 to 2018). At the level of the whole study: Peripheral blood was collected at initial diagnosis, prior to any treatment. TCR beta repertoire signatures were used to distinguish Graves' ophthalmopathy from Graves' hyperthyroidism and to predict progression to ophthalmopathy. For independent validation, a separate cohort was made up of 18 hyperthyroidism patients plus 17 patients who later progressed from hyperthyroidism to ophthalmopathy. Following sampling, methimazole starting at 30 mg daily was administered to hyperthyroidism patients, and high-dose intravenous methylprednisolone was administered to ophthalmopathy patients. In five or six hyperthyroidism patients, the T-cell repertoire of thyroid tissue was compared with the T-cell repertoire of blood. In total, over 130 blood samples were TCR-sequenced: 43 ophthalmopathy, some 75 hyperthyroidism and approximately 17 hyperthyroidism-to-ophthalmopathy patients. To explore V-J signatures distinguishing ophthalmopathy from hyperthyroidism, a discovery set of roughly 98 patients (about 43 ophthalmopathy, roughly 55 stable hyperthyroidism) was enrolled. Paper-wide results and their limitations: Most expanded thyroid clonotypes with frequency above 0.001 were also detected in blood, suggesting blood repertoires may reflect the thyroid immune response. No statistical method was used to set the sample size in advance, and the investigators knew which group each participant was assigned to. In validation, the model predicted ophthalmopathy progression with about 71% sensitivity and about 77% specificity; 12 predicted patients were CT-confirmed with GO in a median of 6.5 months. In cross-validation, the 13-signature model distinguished ophthalmopathy from stable hyperthyroidism with approximately 88% sensitivity and 81% to 83% specificity, and in the test set the corresponding values were approximately 80% and 75%.

Worth noting for this clonotype: Its antigen remains unidentified. Base qualities are missing; no much larger clone stands one base away.

TCR beta CDR3 regions were amplified from RNA transcripts for repertoire sequencing. The first round of RT-PCR was done with HTBI primers and the Qiagen OneStep RT-PCR kit, and was followed by a second round of multiplex PCR, then size selection and purification. Libraries were sequenced on an Illumina HiSeq2000 using paired-end 100 bp reads. The paper's processing steps were these. SOAPnuke was used to process the reads, removing any read that contained adapters or uncalled bases, had a mean Phred below 15, or lacked an exact match to the constant primer or identifier. COPE v1.2.5 was used to merge high-quality paired reads. Each unique nucleotide sequence was defined as a clonotype, and clonotypes were aligned to IMGT TRB V, D and J references with MiTCR v1.1. Analysis was restricted to V-J combinations with a frequency above 0.0001, which covered about 99% of repertoires. For each V-J combination, a TCR clonal expansion and chaos score was defined as the ratio of F50 clonal expansion to chaos observed in the TCRdist matrix. Welch's t-statistics and random forest were used to reduce features to about 14 V-J combinations, which were fed into a naive Bayes classifier. The similarity between thyroid and blood repertoires was quantified using the Morisita-Horn index. The public reads were reprocessed in TCRdb via fastp at Q25 and MiXCR, keeping in-frame beta chains. Every CDR3 protein is listed once, alongside the most common genes and DNA of its rows. In this record, the V and J calls reflect TCRdb's handling and not the investigators' own analysis. This sample gives around 670,000 distinct CDR3 sequences in total; approximately 40% of them show up just once. Approximately 43% of the sample comes from the top ten.

Ophthalmopathy patients had moderately to severely active disease, Clinical Activity Score of at least 3, NOSPECS grade of at least 4, and disease duration under 3 months. Patients with other autoimmune diseases, uncontrolled infections, pregnancy or lactation were excluded from the study. Diagnosis was based on clinical symptoms, serum thyroxine, TRAb, thyroid ultrasound and orbital computed tomography. PBMCs were isolated from approximately 10 ml of fresh peripheral blood by Ficoll-Paque density gradient centrifugation. Total RNA was extracted with Trizol reagent and quality-checked on an Agilent 2100 Bioanalyzer. V loses 6 bases of germline sequence and J loses 0 bases, and the interval between the two ends is 18 bases. From the cysteine through the phenylalanine, the CDR3 covers 16 amino acids. Only the CDR3 part of the read is kept: 48 bases, read in frame from the first base. For CDR1 and CDR2, the germline V gene lists SGHTA and FQGNSA.

This TCR was recovered from an adult man with Graves' ophthalmopathy. Material for sequencing was peripheral blood. This receptor chain uses TRBV7-2 and TRBJ2-7, with TRBD2 perhaps the D gene, on 5 matching bases. The nucleotide sequence is given as TGTGCCAGCAGGTACCTCGGAGGACGGAGCTCCTACGAGCAGTACTTC. This encodes CASRYLGGRSSYEQYF.